The next 14 T cell receptor beta chains were all read from a single sample in a study of technical replicates of blood from several donors (dated 2017 in TCRdb). Receptors were amplified or captured by the immunoSEQ multiplex PCR assay. TCRdb re-hosts the immuneACCESS table, in-frame sequences only. Its copies lack some clones; in the studies checked, an unresolved V gene accounts for under half of them, and the cause for the rest is not known. The sample includes 95,000 to 100,000 clones, with roughly 95% observed a single time. Of the sample, approximately 0.21% is held by the ten largest clones. The sequenced sample was T cells isolated from PBMCs. These receptors were taken from a human donor in good health.

The chain carries TRBV6-1 and TRBJ1-1; D unresolved. Germline-derived CDR1 and CDR2 are MNHNS and SASEGT. V lost 2 bases, J lost 1 base, and 11 bases lay in between. CDR3 size: 15 residues. The CDR3 loop reads CASSEPVRWNTEAFF. CDR3 DNA: TGTGCCAGCAGTGAACCGGTGAGATGGAACACTGAAGCTTTCTTT.

As DNA, the CDR3 is TGTGCCAGTAACCCGGGGGGGCTGGAAGAAAAACTGTTTTTT. This codes for CASNPGGLEEKLFF. The V gene is TRBV19, the J gene TRBJ1-4, with a weak D call TRBD1 (6 bases). The V end lost 7 bases, the J end lost 8 bases, and 17 bases lay between the germline ends. This CDR3 has 14 amino acids. Germline assignment: CDR1 LNHDA and CDR2 SQIVND (reference sequence).

This clone appeared once. CDR3 residues: CASSPPSWGGEQYF. Written as DNA, the CDR3 is TGTGCCAGCAGCCCGCCCTCCTGGGGAGGCGAGCAGTACTTC. The J gene is TRBJ2-7, the V gene TRBV11-3; D is possibly TRBD2 (6 bases). This CDR3 comprises 14 residues. V shed 5 bases and J shed 6 bases, with 17 bases lying between them. CDR1 and CDR2 from the germline V gene are SGHNT and YENEEA.

This clone was observed a few times. This chain links TRBV30 with TRBJ1-1; a possible D gene is TRBD1 (5 bases). The V end was cut by 7 bases, the J end by 0 bases, with 12 bases between. CDR1 and CDR2 from the germline V gene are GTSNPN and SVGIG (reference sequence). This CDR3 region has 13 residues. The CDR3 nucleotides are TGTGCCTCGAACGACAGACTGAACACTGAAGCTTTCTTT. This sequence encodes CASNDRLNTEAFF.

J is TRBJ2-5 and V is TRBV5-4; 7 nucleotides line up with TRBD2. Per the germline V gene, CDR1 is SGHNT and CDR2 is YYREEE (reference sequence). There are 16 residues in the CDR3. Trimming cost V 4 bases and J 2 bases; bases outside gene matches: 11. This chain's CDR3 is CASSPMTSLLQETQYF. The CDR3 DNA is TGTGCCAGCAGCCCGATGACTAGCTTGTTACAAGAGACCCAGTACTTC.

The chain uses TRBV10-1 and TRBJ1-1; 9 bases fit TRBD1. J gave up 5 bases and V 6 bases, and 4 bases lay outside the gene matches. This CDR3 has 13 amino acids. Germline V lookup: CDR1 WNHNN, CDR2 SYGVQD (reference sequence). CDR3 protein: CASSRQGETEAFF. The DNA of the CDR3 is TGCGCCAGCAGCCGACAGGGGGAAACTGAAGCTTTCTTT.

Regarding this clone: Other DNA sequences of this sample code for an identical CDR3. The chain recombines TRBV28 with TRBJ2-3, with a tentative D call TRBD2 (5 bases). The V and J ends lost 2 bases and 6 bases respectively, with 6 bases between them. This CDR3 is built from 12 residues. Germline loops: CDR1 MDHEN, CDR2 SYDVKM. The CDR3 spells CASSLRRDTQYF. The CDR3 nucleotides read TGTGCCAGCAGTTTACGGAGGGATACGCAGTATTTT. Filled out from reference TRBV28 and TRBJ2-3, the complete variable domain reads DVKVTQSSRYLVKRTGEKVFLECVQDMDHENMFWYRQDPGLGLRLIYFSYDVKMKEKGDIPEGYSVSREKKERFSLILESASTNQTSMYLCASSLRRDTQYFGPGTRLTVL.

The V and J genes are TRBV28 and TRBJ2-1, with D possibly TRBD2 on 7 matching bases. Trimming stripped 2 bases from V and 5 bases from J, with 19 bases between. Germline CDR1 MDHEN, CDR2 SYDVKM. The CDR3 spans 17 residues. As DNA, the CDR3 is TGTGCCAGCAGTTTAACGGACCGGGGGGCGCAAAACAATGAGCAGTTCTTC. Translation: CASSLTDRGAQNNEQFF.

This chain connects TRBV5-5 to TRBJ1-5; no clear D. The CDR3 length is 17 residues. Trimming removed 4 bases at V and 4 bases at J, with 21 bases between. Per germline, CDR1 SGHKS and CDR2 YYEKEE (reference sequence). The CDR3 nucleotides read TGTGCCAGCAGCGAGGGAACTAGGGTCTTGAGGAATCAGCCCCAGCATTTT. This codes for CASSEGTRVLRNQPQHF.

The chain links TRBV19 to TRBJ1-5; 7 bases are a match to TRBD1. The CDR3 length is 15 residues. The germline V gene has CDR1 LNHDA and CDR2 SQIVND (reference sequence). V lost 5 bases to trimming and J lost 0 bases; unmatched junction nucleotides: 4. Here the CDR3 DNA reads TGTGCCAGTAGTGAGGGACAGTATAGCAATCAGCCCCAGCATTTT. Translation: CASSEGQYSNQPQHF.

The chain employs TRBV6-5 and TRBJ1-5, with D tentatively TRBD1 (5 bases). This CDR3 spans 14 amino acids. Trimming removed 2 bases at V and 6 bases at J, with 11 bases between. CDR1 is MNHEY, CDR2 SVGAGI, per germline. CDR3 sequence reads: CASSYKGPPQPQHF. In DNA form, the CDR3 reads TGTGCCAGCAGTTACAAGGGGCCGCCTCAGCCCCAGCATTTT.

The J gene is TRBJ1-3, the V gene TRBV6-5; no clear D gene. The germline V gene encodes CDR1 MNHEY and CDR2 SVGAGI. Trimming stripped 6 bases from V and 0 bases from J, with 9 bases between. The CDR3 contains 14 residues. CDR3 region: CASRSPGSGNTIYF. CDR3 nucleotide sequence: TGTGCCAGCAGATCACCAGGCTCTGGAAACACCATATATTTT.

The V gene is TRBV27, the J gene TRBJ2-1, with a possible D match to TRBD1 (5 bases). The germline V gene encodes CDR1 MNHEY and CDR2 SMNVEV (reference sequence). The V end lost 3 bases, the J end lost 6 bases, and 15 bases lay between the germline ends. The CDR3 spans 15 residues. CDR3 in DNA: TGTGCCAGCAGTTTCCCGAGCCGTCAGGGCAATGAGCAGTTCTTC. This translates into CASSFPSRQGNEQFF.

This rearrangement joins TRBV9 to TRBJ2-3; D is unresolved. Trimming took off 1 base at V and 6 bases at J, with 15 bases between the two ends. The CDR3 is 15 amino acids. Germline lookup yields CDR1 SGDLS and CDR2 YYNGEE. CDR3 nucleotide sequence: TGTGCCAGCAGCGTAACCCCGACACCAAAGGATACGCAGTATTTT. Its translation: CASSVTPTPKDTQYF.